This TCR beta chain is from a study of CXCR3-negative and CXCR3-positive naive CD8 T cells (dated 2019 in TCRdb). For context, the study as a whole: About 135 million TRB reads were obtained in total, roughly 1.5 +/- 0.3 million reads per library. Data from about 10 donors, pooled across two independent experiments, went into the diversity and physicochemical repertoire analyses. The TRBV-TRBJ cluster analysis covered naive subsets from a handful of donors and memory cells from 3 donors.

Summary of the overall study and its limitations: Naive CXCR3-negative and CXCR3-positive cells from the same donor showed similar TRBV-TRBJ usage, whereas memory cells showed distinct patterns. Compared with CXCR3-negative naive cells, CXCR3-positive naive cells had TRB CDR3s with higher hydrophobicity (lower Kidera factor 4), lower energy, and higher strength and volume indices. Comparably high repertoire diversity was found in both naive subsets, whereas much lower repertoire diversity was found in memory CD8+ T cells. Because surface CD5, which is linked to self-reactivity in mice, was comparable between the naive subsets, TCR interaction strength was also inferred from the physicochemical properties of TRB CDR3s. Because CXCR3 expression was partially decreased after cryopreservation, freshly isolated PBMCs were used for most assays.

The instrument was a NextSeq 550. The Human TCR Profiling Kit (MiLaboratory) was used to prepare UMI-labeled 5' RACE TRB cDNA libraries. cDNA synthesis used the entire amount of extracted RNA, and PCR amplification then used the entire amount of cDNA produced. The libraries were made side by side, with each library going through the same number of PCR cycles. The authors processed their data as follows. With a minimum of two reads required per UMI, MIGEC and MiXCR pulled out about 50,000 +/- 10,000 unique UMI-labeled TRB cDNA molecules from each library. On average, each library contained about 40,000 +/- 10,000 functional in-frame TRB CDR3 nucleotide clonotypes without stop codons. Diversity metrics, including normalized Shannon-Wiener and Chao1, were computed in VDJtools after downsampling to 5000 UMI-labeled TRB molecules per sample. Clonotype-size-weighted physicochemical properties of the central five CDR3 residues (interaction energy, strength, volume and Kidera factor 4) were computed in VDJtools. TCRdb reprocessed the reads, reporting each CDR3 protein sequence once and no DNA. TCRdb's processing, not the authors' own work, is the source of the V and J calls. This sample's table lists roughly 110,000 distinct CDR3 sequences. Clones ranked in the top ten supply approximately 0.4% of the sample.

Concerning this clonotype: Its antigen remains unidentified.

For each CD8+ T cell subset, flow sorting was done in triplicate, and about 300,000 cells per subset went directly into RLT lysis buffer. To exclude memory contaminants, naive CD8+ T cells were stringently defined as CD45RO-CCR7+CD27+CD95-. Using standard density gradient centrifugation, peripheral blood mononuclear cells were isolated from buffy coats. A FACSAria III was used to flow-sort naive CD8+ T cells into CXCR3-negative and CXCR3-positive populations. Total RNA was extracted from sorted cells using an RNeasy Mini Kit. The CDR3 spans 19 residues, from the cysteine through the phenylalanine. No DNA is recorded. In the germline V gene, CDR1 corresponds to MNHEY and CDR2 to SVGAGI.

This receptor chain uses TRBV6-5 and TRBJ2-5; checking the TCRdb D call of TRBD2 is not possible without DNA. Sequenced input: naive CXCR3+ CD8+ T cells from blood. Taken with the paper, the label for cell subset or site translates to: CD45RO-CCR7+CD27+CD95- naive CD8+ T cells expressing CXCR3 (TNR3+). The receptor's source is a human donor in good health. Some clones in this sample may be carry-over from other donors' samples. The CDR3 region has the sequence CASSPPWTSAREMRETQYF.